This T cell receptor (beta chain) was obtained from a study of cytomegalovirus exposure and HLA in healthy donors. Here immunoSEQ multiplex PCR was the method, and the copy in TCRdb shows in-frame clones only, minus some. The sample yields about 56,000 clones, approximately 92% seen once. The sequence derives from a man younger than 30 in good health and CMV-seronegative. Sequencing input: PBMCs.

The CDR3, as DNA: TGTGCCAGCAGCGTAGCTCAGGGCCTTCCTAATGAAAAACTGTTTTTT. This gives the protein CASSVAQGLPNEKLFF. The chain recombines TRBV9 with TRBJ1-4; D might be TRBD1 (5 bases). V gave up 0 bases and J gave up 3 bases, with 12 bases separating them. This CDR3 is 16 amino acids long. The germline V gene encodes CDR1 SGDLS and CDR2 YYNGEE.